This TCR beta chain was observed in a study of vaccination and CD4 T cells after COVID-19. Study background: Some control cultures received a CEFX pool, which served as the positive control. Others received an HIV-1 Nef pool or no peptide.

A few counts support this clonotype. Its antigen is undetermined. Treatment given: roughly nine-day PBMC culture with coronavirus spike peptide pools or control peptides (ViraFEST assay). At the Johns Hopkins FTIC core, DNA taken from cultured CD4+ T cells was sequenced by way of the Oncomine TCR Beta short-read assay. TCRdb called the PCR reads again in MiXCR, with one record for every CDR3 protein. Here the sample spans tens of thousands of distinct CDR3 sequences, about 45% being singletons. CDR3 length: 15 amino acids. In germline, CDR1 is SNHLY, CDR2 FYNNEI. The germline V and J ends were trimmed by 3 bases and 3 bases, with 12 bases remaining between them.

The source of this sequence is a human donor who had recovered from COVID-19. V gene TRBV2 combines with J gene TRBJ1-5; D possibly corresponds to TRBD1 (6 bases). Source material: CD4+ T cells from blood, cultured in vitro. CDR3: CASSDRGANNQPQHF. CDR3 nucleotide sequence: TGTGCCAGCAGTGACAGGGGCGCTAACAATCAGCCCCAGCATTTT.